These 3 T cell receptor beta chains were sequenced from one sample in a study of T cell responses to AZD1222 COVID-19 vaccine. Clones were read by immunoSEQ multiplex PCR, and TCRdb kept only the in-frame ones, dropping some. The sample lists roughly 140,000 clones, about 87% occurring once. The specimen was peripheral blood, collected on day 0 of MenACWY control vaccination. These receptor sequences come from an adult in good health.

The gene calls are TRBV5-4 and TRBJ2-1; the D is unclear. CDR1 is SGHNT, CDR2 YYREEE, per germline (reference sequence). V shed 5 bases and J shed 6 bases, with 12 bases lying between them. This CDR3 has 13 residues. This chain's CDR3 is CASRGEGINEQFF. DNA of the CDR3: TGTGCCAGCAGGGGTGAAGGAATCAATGAGCAGTTCTTC.

This clone was counted a single time. The rearrangement uses TRBV7-2 and TRBJ1-2; tentative D call: TRBD1 (6 bases). Trimming removed 3 bases from V and 4 bases from J, with 9 bases in between. The germline gives CDR1 SGHTA, CDR2 FQGNSA. The CDR3 has 13 residues. The CDR3 is CASSFDRTYGYTF. CDR3 nucleotides: TGTGCCAGCAGCTTCGACAGGACCTATGGCTACACCTTC.

The chain has TRBV12-5 and TRBJ2-5, with 7 bases lining up with TRBD2. The V gene's germline CDR1 is LGHNT and CDR2 FRNRAP. This CDR3 is built from 13 residues. J gave up 7 bases and V 3 bases, and 5 bases lay outside the gene matches. Here the CDR3 DNA reads TGTGCTAGTGGTTTCGTCAGGGAGGGGACCCAGTACTTC. Translation gives CASGFVREGTQYF.